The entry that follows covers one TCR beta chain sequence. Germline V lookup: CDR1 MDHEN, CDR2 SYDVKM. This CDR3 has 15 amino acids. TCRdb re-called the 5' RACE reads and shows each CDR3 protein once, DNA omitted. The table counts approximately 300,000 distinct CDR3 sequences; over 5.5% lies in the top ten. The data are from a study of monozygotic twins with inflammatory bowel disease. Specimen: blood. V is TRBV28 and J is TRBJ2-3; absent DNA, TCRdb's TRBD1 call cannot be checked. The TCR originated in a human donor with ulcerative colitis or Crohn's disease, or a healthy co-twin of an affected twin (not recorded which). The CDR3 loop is CASSGTGDVTDTQYF.